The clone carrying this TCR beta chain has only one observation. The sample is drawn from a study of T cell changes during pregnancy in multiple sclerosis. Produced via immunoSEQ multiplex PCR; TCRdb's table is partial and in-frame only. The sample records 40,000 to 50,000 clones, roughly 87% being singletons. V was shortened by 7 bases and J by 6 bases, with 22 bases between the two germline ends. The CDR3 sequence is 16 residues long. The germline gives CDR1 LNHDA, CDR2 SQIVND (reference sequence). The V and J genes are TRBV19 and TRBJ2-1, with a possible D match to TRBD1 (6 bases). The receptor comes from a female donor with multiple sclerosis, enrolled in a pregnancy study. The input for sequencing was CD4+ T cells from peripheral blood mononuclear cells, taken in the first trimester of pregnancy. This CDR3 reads CASTKTSRQVLNEQFF. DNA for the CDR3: TGTGCCAGTACCAAAACGTCCCGACAGGTACTCAATGAGCAGTTCTTC.